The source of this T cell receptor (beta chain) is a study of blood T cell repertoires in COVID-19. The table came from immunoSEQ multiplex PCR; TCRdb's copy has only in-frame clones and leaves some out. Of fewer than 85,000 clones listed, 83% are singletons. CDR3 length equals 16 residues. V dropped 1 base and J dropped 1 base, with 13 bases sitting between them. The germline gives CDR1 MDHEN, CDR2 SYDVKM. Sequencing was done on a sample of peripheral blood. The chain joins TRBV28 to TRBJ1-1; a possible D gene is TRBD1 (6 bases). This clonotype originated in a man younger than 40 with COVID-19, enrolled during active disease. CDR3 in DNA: TGTGCCAGCAGTTTATACAGGGCGATACGGAACACTGAAGCTTTCTTT. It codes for CASSLYRAIRNTEAFF. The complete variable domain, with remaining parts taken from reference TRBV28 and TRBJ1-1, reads DVKVTQSSRYLVKRTGEKVFLECVQDMDHENMFWYRQDPGLGLRLIYFSYDVKMKEKGDIPEGYSVSREKKERFSLILESASTNQTSMYLCASSLYRAIRNTEAFFGQGTRLTVV.